Below are 28 T cell receptor beta chains sequenced from a single sample in a study of blood T cell repertoires in COVID-19. The table came from immunoSEQ multiplex PCR; TCRdb's copy has only in-frame clones and leaves some out. The sample holds 250,000 or so clones; approximately 91% are singletons and the top ten take 2.7%. Sequenced: peripheral blood. These receptors came from a woman aged 55-75 years with acute or convalescent COVID-19.

This clone has only one observation. The genes are TRBV5-4 and TRBJ2-2; D may be TRBD1 (6 bases). V shed 2 bases and J shed 4 bases, with 12 bases lying between them. CDR1 and CDR2 from the germline V gene are SGHNT and YYREEE (reference sequence). The CDR3 has 15 amino acids. The CDR3 sequence is CASSLLAGATGELFF. CDR3 nucleotides: TGTGCCAGCAGCTTATTGGCAGGGGCCACCGGGGAGCTGTTTTTT.

The chain is built from TRBV19 and TRBJ2-5; 10 positions match TRBD1. CDR3 length: 16 residues. Germline trimming cut 7 bases from V and 5 bases from J; bases unmatched to any gene: 13. CDR1 is LNHDA and CDR2 is SQIVND in the germline V gene (reference sequence). The CDR3 DNA follows: TGTGCCAGTACCTTTTCCGGGACAGGGGTCGAGGAGACCCAGTACTTC. As protein: CASTFSGTGVEETQYF.

This chain uses TRBV5-1 with TRBJ2-1, with TRBD1 matching over 9 bases. The J segment lost 3 bases and the V segment lost 5 bases, leaving 6 bases of the junction unmatched. The length of the CDR3 is 15 residues. Per the germline V gene, CDR1 is SGHRS and CDR2 is YFSETQ. CDR3 in DNA: TGCGCCAGCAGGTTCCAGGGACAGGGCTACAATGAGCAGTTCTTC. Its translation: CASRFQGQGYNEQFF.

The chain couples TRBV5-1 to TRBJ2-5; 9 bases match TRBD2. The CDR3 totals 14 residues. V shed 4 bases and J 5 bases; nucleotides not matched to a gene: 6. Germline V gives CDR1 SGHRS, CDR2 YFSETQ. CDR3 residues: CASSRVAGVETQYF. For the CDR3, the DNA is TGCGCCAGCAGCCGAGTAGCGGGAGTTGAGACCCAGTACTTC.

V is TRBV30 and J is TRBJ1-3; D is possibly TRBD1 (6 bases). The V end was cut by 3 bases, the J end by 3 bases, with 15 bases between. The CDR3 length is 15 residues. Germline V gene lookup returns CDR1 GTSNPN and CDR2 SVGIG (reference sequence). CDR3 protein: CAWRGGGAGGNTIYF. CDR3 coding DNA: TGTGCCTGGAGAGGTGGGGGGGCAGGTGGAAACACCATATATTTT.

V usage is TRBV6-2 or TRBV6-3 and J usage is TRBJ1-5, with no clear D. Germline V gene sequence: CDR1 MNHEY, CDR2 SVGEGT. This CDR3 has 12 residues. Trimming cost V 2 bases and J 7 bases, with 6 bases left between them. CDR3: CASSYAGQPQHF. CDR3 nucleotides: TGTGCCAGCAGTTACGCTGGCCAGCCCCAGCATTTT.

CDR3 in amino acids: CATSDPTGKSNEQFF. The CDR3 DNA reads as TGTGCCACCAGTGACCCAACAGGGAAGAGCAATGAGCAGTTCTTC. The V call is TRBV24-1, the J call TRBJ2-1; D is perhaps TRBD1 (6 bases). The CDR3 spans 15 residues. Trimming cost V 4 bases and J 6 bases, with 15 bases left between them. Germline CDR1 KGHDR, CDR2 SFDVKD.

The chain employs TRBV6-2 or TRBV6-3 and TRBJ2-5; TRBD2 aligns across 7 bases. Germline V gene data show CDR1 as MNHEY and CDR2 as SVGEGT. The CDR3 has 16 amino acids. V lost 2 bases and J lost 3; bases outside the gene matches: 9. The CDR3 sequence: CASSYGLRELEETQYF. The CDR3, as DNA: TGTGCCAGCAGTTACGGTTTGCGGGAGTTGGAAGAGACCCAGTACTTC.

The rearrangement joins TRBV12-3 or TRBV12-4 to TRBJ1-1; maybe TRBD1 (6 bases). There are 13 residues in the CDR3. Trimming removed 7 bases from V and 6 bases from J, with 15 bases in between. This CDR3 is CASTQGPGAEAFF. The CDR3 coding sequence is TGTGCCAGCACACAGGGCCCTGGGGCTGAAGCTTTCTTT.

V and J are TRBV5-1 and TRBJ1-4, with D unresolved. V gave up 3 bases and J gave up 6 bases, with 9 bases separating them. The germline gives CDR1 SGHRS, CDR2 YFSETQ. This CDR3 has 13 residues. The CDR3 DNA is TGCGCCAGCAGCTCCAGTATGGATGAAAAACTGTTTTTT. Translating gives CASSSSMDEKLFF.

The rearrangement uses TRBV12-3 or TRBV12-4 and TRBJ1-2; maybe TRBD1 (5 bases). V was cut by 8 bases and J by 0 bases, with 10 bases left in between. The CDR3 spans 13 residues. In DNA form, the CDR3 reads TGTGCCAGCGGGGGGAGTACTAACTATGGCTACACCTTC. Translated: CASGGSTNYGYTF.

This clone is a singleton in its sample. The genes are TRBV15 and TRBJ2-5, with 10 bases that match TRBD1. The CDR3 spans 15 residues. V dropped 3 bases and J dropped 4; count of bases not matched to a gene: 5. Germline V gives CDR1 LNHNV, CDR2 YYDKDF (reference sequence). CDR3 nucleotides: TGTGCCACCAGCAGCAGACAGGGGGCTGGAGAGACCCAGTACTTC. It codes for CATSSRQGAGETQYF.

In DNA, the CDR3 is TGCGCCAGCAGCCTTACGGACAGGGGGCCTGGAAACACCATATATTTT. Translating gives CASSLTDRGPGNTIYF. The gene calls are TRBV4-1 and TRBJ1-3; 11 bases are shared with TRBD1. Per the germline V gene, CDR1 is MGHRA and CDR2 is YSYEKL. V lost 4 bases and J lost 2; bases outside the gene matches: 4. This CDR3 region has 16 residues.

The chain links TRBV19 to TRBJ2-7; 8 nucleotides match TRBD1. The ends lost 6 bases at V and 0 bases at J; junction bases unmatched: 1. The CDR3 extends over 13 amino acids. CDR1 LNHDA and CDR2 SQIVND come from the germline V gene (reference sequence). The CDR3 sequence: CASRDRVSYEQYF. CDR3 DNA sequence: TGTGCCAGTAGGGACAGGGTCTCCTACGAGCAGTACTTC.

The chain employs TRBV5-4 and TRBJ2-3; D may be TRBD2 (5 bases). The CDR3 loop spans 16 amino acids. V was pared by 0 bases and J by 2 bases, with 13 bases between. CDR1 and CDR2 (germline): SGHNT, YYREEE (reference sequence). The CDR3 DNA sequence: TGTGCCAGCAGCTTGGAATTAGCGCGAATCACAGATACGCAGTATTTT. It encodes CASSLELARITDTQYF.

The chain employs TRBV5-4 and TRBJ1-1; D is unresolved. CDR1 and CDR2 from the germline V gene are SGHNT and YYREEE (reference sequence). This CDR3 region has 14 residues. V gave up 0 bases and J gave up 1 base, with 7 bases separating them. The CDR3 region is CASSLGGPNTEAFF. The CDR3 DNA is TGTGCCAGCAGCTTGGGAGGGCCGAACACTGAAGCTTTCTTT.

This clone was seen more than once but under ten times. The V gene is TRBV5-4, the J gene TRBJ2-1; unclear D gene. V lost 0 bases to trimming and J lost 7 bases, with 5 bases between them. This CDR3 is 12 amino acids long. The germline CDR1 and CDR2 sequences are SGHNT and YYREEE (reference sequence). CDR3 in amino acids: CASSLAVNEQFF. Written as DNA, the CDR3 is TGTGCCAGCAGCTTGGCCGTTAATGAGCAGTTCTTC.

This clone turned up a few times. The chain couples TRBV27 to TRBJ2-7, with D tentatively TRBD1 (5 bases). Germline V CDR1 and CDR2: MNHEY, SMNVEV (reference sequence). Trimming took off 8 bases at V and 6 bases at J, with 20 bases between the two ends. The length of the CDR3 is 14 residues. The CDR3 loop reads CASALGRAHVEQYF. As DNA, the CDR3 is TGTGCCAGCGCGCTGGGCAGGGCCCACGTCGAGCAGTACTTC.

The V and J genes are TRBV2 and TRBJ1-1; 7 nucleotides line up with TRBD1. The CDR3 is 15 residues long. CDR1 is SNHLY and CDR2 is FYNNEI in the germline V gene. Unmatched junction bases numbered 11, after V lost 6 bases and J lost 4 bases. The CDR3 reads CASRAPGGGVTEAFF. DNA for the CDR3: TGTGCCAGCAGGGCCCCGGGAGGGGGCGTCACTGAAGCTTTCTTT.

This chain connects TRBV28 to TRBJ2-7, with D possibly matching TRBD1 (6 bases). The germline gives CDR1 MDHEN, CDR2 SYDVKM. The CDR3 extends over 14 amino acids. Trimming pared 5 bases from V and 0 bases from J, leaving 11 bases between. In nucleotides, the CDR3 is TGTGCCAGCAGTACAGGGAGTTACTCCTACGAGCAGTACTTC. Translation gives CASSTGSYSYEQYF.

The chain employs TRBV4-1 and TRBJ1-2; 9 bases map to TRBD1. CDR3 length: 15 amino acids. The V gene end was trimmed by 0 bases and the J gene end by 5 bases; junction bases not matched to a gene: 4. CDR1 is MGHRA, CDR2 YSYEKL, per germline. As DNA, the CDR3 is TGCGCCAGCAGCCAAGAGACGGGACAGGGATATGGCTACACCTTC. Residues: CASSQETGQGYGYTF.

The chain has TRBV11-2 and TRBJ2-3, with 9 bases fitting TRBD2. Losses at the gene ends were 5 bases for V and 11 bases for J; bases not matched to a gene: 11. Germline-derived CDR1 and CDR2 are SGHAT and FQNNGV. The CDR3 has 14 amino acids. The CDR3 nucleotides are TGTGCCAGCAGCCCCCAACCCGCGGGGGGGCAGCAGTATTTT. This translates into CASSPQPAGGQQYF.

J is TRBJ2-2 and V is TRBV13; 7 bases align to TRBD2. The CDR3 totals 16 residues. J lost 5 bases, V lost 2 bases, and 8 bases had no gene match. CDR1 and CDR2 (germline): PRHDT, FYEKMQ (reference sequence). CDR3 in amino acids: CASSLRRELVTGELFF. CDR3 nucleotides: TGTGCCAGCAGCTTAAGGCGGGAGCTAGTTACCGGGGAGCTGTTTTTT.

The rearrangement uses TRBV19 and TRBJ1-6; weak D call: TRBD1 (5 bases). CDR1 LNHDA and CDR2 SQIVND come from the germline V gene (reference sequence). The germline V and J ends were trimmed by 3 bases and 9 bases, with 15 bases remaining between them. The CDR3 has 15 amino acids. For the CDR3, the DNA is TGTGCCAGTAGTATGGCTCGGGGGAAGGGTTCACCCCTCCACTTT. It translates to CASSMARGKGSPLHF.

The genes are TRBV28 and TRBJ2-7; 9 nucleotides line up with TRBD1. The CDR3 runs to 14 residues. Germline CDR1 reads MDHEN; CDR2 reads SYDVKM. V was clipped by 3 bases and J by 3 bases; unmatched bases: 3. CDR3 protein: CASSLGDRVYEQYF. The CDR3 DNA sequence: TGTGCCAGCAGTTTGGGGGACAGGGTCTACGAGCAGTACTTC.

This clone was detected once. V gene TRBV3-1 (or the pseudogene TRBV3-2) combines with J gene TRBJ2-1; TRBD2 matches at 7 bases. Germline V gives CDR1 LGHDT, CDR2 YNNKEL (reference sequence). Trimming at V came to 1 base and at J to 0 bases, leaving 3 bases not matched to a gene. This CDR3 has 16 residues. CDR3 DNA sequence: TGTGCCAGCAGCCAAGGCGGCGGGAGCTCCTACAATGAGCAGTTCTTC. Residues: CASSQGGGSSYNEQFF.

The chain carries TRBV7-9 and TRBJ2-5; D not certain. Trimming stripped 2 bases from V and 5 bases from J, with 6 bases between. This CDR3 is 12 amino acids long. Germline assignment: CDR1 SEHNR and CDR2 FQNEAQ (reference sequence). The CDR3 sequence: CASSLSMETQYF. The CDR3 bases are TGTGCCAGCAGCTTATCTATGGAGACCCAGTACTTC.

The chain combines TRBV3-1 (or the pseudogene TRBV3-2) with TRBJ2-6; no reliable D call. The CDR3 is made up of 16 amino acids. CDR1 is LGHDT and CDR2 is YNNKEL in the germline V gene (reference sequence). V lost 6 bases, J lost 0 bases, and 12 bases lay in between. CDR3 DNA sequence: TGTGCCAGCAGTCTCGGGTGGATCTCTGGGGCCAACGTCCTGACTTTC. Protein sequence: CASSLGWISGANVLTF.